A selection of T cell receptor beta chains follows, all from one sample in a study of OX40 agonist ivuxolimab in advanced cancers. Measured with immunoSEQ multiplex PCR; TCRdb has only the in-frame clones, and not every one. The sample shows around 60,000 clones, nearly 95% of them seen only once. The specimen was CD4+ or CD8+ T cells sorted from blood, collected in a trial of the OX40 agonist ivuxolimab. These receptors were obtained from an adult with an advanced solid tumor such as melanoma, head and neck, liver or kidney cancer. CDR3s include the opening cysteine and the closing phenylalanine or tryptophan. A D gene is named only where the DNA matches it firmly. Clone sizes are given selectively: once, few, many, or a class where the clone is expanded.

j_gene	abundance	d_gene	v_gene	CDR3aa	CDR3nt
TRBJ2-7	NA	TRBD2	TRBV6-6	CASTRLAENYEQYF	TGTGCCAGCACGAGACTAGCGGAGAACTACGAGCAGTACTTC
TRBJ2-1	NA	NA	TRBV9	CASSVYLGNEQFF	TGTGCCAGCAGCGTATACCTAGGGAATGAGCAGTTCTTC
TRBJ2-1	once	TRBD1	TRBV11-3	CASSFLGQPVEQFF	TGTGCCAGCAGCTTTCTGGGACAGCCGGTGGAGCAGTTCTTC
TRBJ2-5	once	NA	TRBV27	CASSSSGVKETQYF	TGTGCCAGCAGTTCCTCCGGGGTCAAAGAGACCCAGTACTTC
TRBJ2-1	NA	TRBD2	TRBV28	CASNPIAGSYNEQFF	TGTGCCAGCAACCCTATAGCGGGTTCTTACAATGAGCAGTTCTTC
TRBJ2-1	NA	TRBD2	TRBV7-2	CASSLERGSRYNEQFF	TGTGCCAGCAGCTTAGAACGCGGGAGTAGATACAATGAGCAGTTCTTC
TRBJ2-3	NA	NA	TRBV5-1	CASSLSGSTDTQYF	TGCGCCAGCAGCTTGAGCGGGAGCACAGATACGCAGTATTTT
TRBJ2-7	once	NA	TRBV2	CASSDIGYYEQYF	TGTGCCAGCAGTGACATTGGGTACTACGAGCAGTACTTC
TRBJ2-2	NA	NA	TRBV19	CASRIVGAGTGELFF	TGTGCCAGTAGGATAGTGGGGGCAGGCACCGGGGAGCTGTTTTTT
TRBJ2-7	NA	NA	TRBV27	CASSFWDNEQYF	TGTGCCAGCAGTTTTTGGGACAACGAGCAGTACTTC
TRBJ2-3	NA	NA	TRBV9	CASGDRSQGNTQYF	TGTGCCAGCGGGGACCGGAGTCAAGGAAATACGCAGTATTTT
TRBJ2-7	NA	TRBD1	TRBV27	CASSLPSRGRLEQYF	TGTGCCAGCAGTTTACCCTCGAGGGGGCGGCTCGAGCAGTACTTC
TRBJ2-2	NA	NA	TRBV28	CASSLSIIVSGELFF	TGTGCCAGCAGTTTATCGATAATAGTTTCCGGGGAGCTGTTTTTT
TRBJ2-7	NA	TRBD1	TRBV29-1	CSVPTGAGQYF	TGCAGCGTTCCGACAGGGGCTGGGCAGTACTTC
TRBJ2-7	NA	TRBD2	TRBV7-9	CASSGTSGRGYEQYF	TGTGCCAGCAGCGGAACTAGCGGGAGAGGCTACGAGCAGTACTTC
TRBJ2-1	once	TRBD2	TRBV30	CAWTGTSGSIGNEQFF	TGTGCCTGGACTGGGACTAGCGGGAGTATCGGCAATGAGCAGTTCTTC
TRBJ1-4	NA	NA	TRBV28	CASRRAAATNEKLFF	TGTGCCAGCAGGCGGGCGGCGGCAACTAATGAAAAACTGTTTTTT
TRBJ2-7	NA	NA	TRBV6-6	CASSWARGQDEQYF	TGTGCCAGCAGTTGGGCCCGCGGGCAAGACGAGCAGTACTTC
TRBJ1-2	NA	NA	TRBV27	CASSPGLLYGYTF	TGTGCCAGCAGCCCGGGACTGCTCTATGGCTACACCTTC
TRBJ2-5	once	NA	TRBV28	CATGMGQETQYF	TGTGCCACTGGGATGGGGCAAGAGACCCAGTACTTC
TRBJ2-1	NA	TRBD2	TRBV9	CASSGLAGSSYNEQFF	TGTGCCAGCAGCGGACTAGCGGGGAGCTCCTACAATGAGCAGTTCTTC
TRBJ2-1	once	NA	TRBV5-1	CASSLAGQMGSYNEQFF	TGCGCCAGCAGCTTGGCCGGGCAGATGGGCTCCTACAATGAGCAGTTCTTC
TRBJ1-1	NA	TRBD1	TRBV6-6	CASSYGRWAGGTEAFF	TGTGCCAGCAGTTACGGTCGGTGGGCAGGGGGCACTGAAGCTTTCTTT
TRBJ2-3	once	NA	TRBV9	CASSSMDVDTQYF	TGTGCCAGCAGCTCGATGGATGTAGATACGCAGTATTTT
TRBJ2-3	NA	TRBD2	TRBV7-9	CASSSAGGPADTQYF	TGTGCCAGCAGCTCAGCGGGAGGGCCGGCAGATACGCAGTATTTT
TRBJ2-2	NA	NA	TRBV9	CASSVSPGTAGELFF	TGTGCCAGCAGCGTTAGTCCAGGAACAGCCGGGGAGCTGTTTTTT
TRBJ1-1	NA	TRBD1	TRBV5-1	CASSLLRGEAFF	TGCGCCAGCAGCTTGCTCAGGGGGGAAGCTTTCTTT
TRBJ2-7	NA	NA	TRBV20-1	CSAQSSYEQYF	TGCAGTGCGCAGAGTTCCTACGAGCAGTACTTC
TRBJ2-5	few	NA	TRBV27	CASSLTGGPQETQYF	TGTGCCAGCAGTTTGACAGGTGGCCCCCAAGAGACCCAGTACTTC
TRBJ2-7	NA	NA	TRBV27	CASRSGSSYEQYF	TGTGCCAGCAGATCTGGGAGCTCCTACGAGCAGTACTTC
TRBJ2-7	NA	NA	TRBV18	CASSPSVTSYEQYF	TGTGCCAGCTCGCCTTCGGTGACTTCCTACGAGCAGTACTTC
TRBJ2-7	once	TRBD2	TRBV28	CASQSILAGASYEQYF	TGTGCCAGCCAGTCCATTCTAGCGGGAGCCTCCTACGAGCAGTACTTC
TRBJ2-7	NA	NA	TRBV18	CASSPGSGYEQYF	TGTGCCAGCTCACCCGGGTCCGGATACGAGCAGTACTTC
TRBJ2-7	NA	NA	TRBV7-9	CASSIRDPYEQYF	TGTGCCAGCAGCATCAGGGATCCCTACGAGCAGTACTTC
TRBJ2-5	NA	NA	TRBV2	CASSDVRSTQYF	TGTGCCAGCAGTGACGTCCGGAGTACCCAGTACTTC
TRBJ2-7	once	TRBD2	TRBV7-7	CASSPGGGRSYEQYF	TGTGCTAGCAGCCCGGGCGGGGGTAGATCCTACGAGCAGTACTTC
TRBJ2-5	NA	NA	TRBV7-9	CASSPELGETTQYF	TGTGCCAGCAGCCCCGAGCTGGGGGAGACGACCCAGTACTTC
TRBJ2-1	NA	TRBD2	TRBV29-1	CSSIAGSLSNEQFF	TGCAGCTCAATAGCGGGATCCTTGAGTAATGAGCAGTTCTTC
TRBJ2-1	NA	NA	TRBV27	CASTSDWGKNEQFF	TGTGCCAGCACCTCGGACTGGGGGAAAAATGAGCAGTTCTTC
TRBJ2-5	NA	NA	TRBV30	CAWSVGRTNQETQYF	TGTGCCTGGAGTGTTGGAAGGACAAACCAAGAGACCCAGTACTTC
TRBJ1-5	NA	NA	TRBV27	CASSLAGMGNQPQHF	TGTGCCAGCAGTTTGGCAGGGATGGGCAATCAGCCCCAGCATTTT
TRBJ2-1	NA	TRBD2	TRBV7-9	CASSPQTSGLPYNEQFF	TGTGCCAGCAGCCCGCAGACTAGCGGGCTTCCCTACAATGAGCAGTTCTTC
TRBJ2-5	NA	TRBD1	TRBV19	CASSIEGTGGPQETQYF	TGTGCCAGTAGTATAGAGGGGACAGGGGGGCCCCAAGAGACCCAGTACTTC
TRBJ2-3	NA	TRBD2	TRBV28	CASSSPPGRRTDTQYF	TGTGCCAGCAGTTCCCCTCCCGGGAGGCGGACAGATACGCAGTATTTT
TRBJ2-3	NA	NA	TRBV29-1	CSVGHGTDTQYF	TGCAGCGTTGGACATGGCACAGATACGCAGTATTTT
TRBJ1-2	NA	TRBD1	TRBV6-6	CASSQDRTRGGTF	TGTGCCAGCAGCCAGGACAGGACCCGAGGGGGTACCTTC
TRBJ2-1	NA	TRBD2	TRBV4-2	CASSQFSGSSYNEQFF	TGTGCCAGCAGCCAATTCAGCGGGAGCTCCTACAATGAGCAGTTCTTC
TRBJ2-7	NA	TRBD2	TRBV28	CASSSGTSGRVSYEQYF	TGTGCCAGCAGTAGCGGGACTAGCGGGAGGGTATCCTACGAGCAGTACTTC
TRBJ2-1	once	NA	TRBV5-4	CASRSTDPSYNEQFF	TGTGCCAGCCGCTCGACGGATCCCTCCTACAATGAGCAGTTCTTC
TRBJ2-5	NA	TRBD2	TRBV7-6	CASSLGTIAGAFQETQYF	TGTGCCAGCAGCTTAGGCACTATAGCGGGAGCGTTTCAAGAGACCCAGTACTTC
TRBJ1-4	NA	NA	TRBV10-3	CATGQTNQKLFF	TGTGCCACCGGACAGACTAATCAAAAACTGTTTTTT
TRBJ1-2	NA	NA	TRBV29-1	CSVERLHPLGYTF	TGCAGCGTTGAAAGGCTGCACCCGCTCGGCTACACCTTC
TRBJ2-7	NA	TRBD1	TRBV19	CASSATGATYEQYF	TGTGCCAGTAGTGCCACAGGGGCGACCTACGAGCAGTACTTC
TRBJ2-7	NA	NA	TRBV11-2	CASSLGQGPREQYF	TGTGCCAGCAGCTTAGGTCAGGGACCTCGCGAGCAGTACTTC
TRBJ2-1	NA	TRBD2	TRBV7-3	CASSSSGSVYNEQFF	TGTGCCAGCAGTTCTAGCGGGAGTGTCTACAATGAGCAGTTCTTC
TRBJ2-7	NA	NA	TRBV7-9	CASSHPDGSYEQYF	TGTGCCAGCAGCCACCCAGACGGGTCCTACGAGCAGTACTTC
TRBJ2-7	NA	NA	TRBV28	CASSLPATSYEQYF	TGTGCCAGCAGTTTACCAGCGACCTCCTACGAGCAGTACTTC
TRBJ2-1	NA	TRBD2	TRBV13	CASRGAGGVNEQFF	TGTGCCAGCAGGGGAGCGGGAGGGGTCAATGAGCAGTTCTTC
TRBJ1-1	NA	NA	TRBV19	CASSMGRGTEAFF	TGTGCCAGTAGTATGGGACGGGGCACTGAAGCTTTCTTT